This TCR beta chain was observed in a study of molecular identifiers for immune sequencing clone quantification. Overall study results and limits: Shared barcodes on identical TCR molecules could underestimate the sizes of highly expanded clones.

TCRdb called the PCR reads again in MiXCR, with one record for every CDR3 protein. Of approximately 320,000 distinct CDR3 sequences in the sample, roughly 24% are singletons; the top ten hold around 0.74%. Naive CD8 T cells were FACS-sorted by CD8+CD4-CCR7+CD45RA+ markers. This clonotype was seen repeatedly, ten times or more. Antigen unknown. Germline lookup yields CDR1 SSHAT and CDR2 FNYEAQ (reference sequence). The CDR3 sequence is 15 residues long. Trimming took off 4 bases at V and 8 bases at J, with 18 bases between the two ends. This chain links TRBV7-7 with TRBJ2-1, with D possibly being TRBD2 (5 bases). This clonotype was obtained from a human donor in good health. Some libraries in this study had Jurkat cell RNA spiked in. The sequencing sample was made of naive CD8+ T cells from blood, with Jurkat cell RNA spiked in. The subset here: FACS-sorted CD8+CD4-CCR7+CD45RA+ naive T cells. CDR3 bases: TGTGCCAGCAGCTACAATAGCGACCGTACCGATGAGCAGTTCTTC. Translation gives CASSYNSDRTDEQFF. Based on the CDR3 plus reference TRBV7-7 and TRBJ2-1, the full variable domain is GAGVSQSPRYKVTKRGQDVTLRCDPISSHATLYWYQQALGQGPEFLTYFNYEAQPDKSGLPSDRFSAERPEGSISTLTIQRTEQRDSAMYRCASSYNSDRTDEQFFGPGTRLTVL.